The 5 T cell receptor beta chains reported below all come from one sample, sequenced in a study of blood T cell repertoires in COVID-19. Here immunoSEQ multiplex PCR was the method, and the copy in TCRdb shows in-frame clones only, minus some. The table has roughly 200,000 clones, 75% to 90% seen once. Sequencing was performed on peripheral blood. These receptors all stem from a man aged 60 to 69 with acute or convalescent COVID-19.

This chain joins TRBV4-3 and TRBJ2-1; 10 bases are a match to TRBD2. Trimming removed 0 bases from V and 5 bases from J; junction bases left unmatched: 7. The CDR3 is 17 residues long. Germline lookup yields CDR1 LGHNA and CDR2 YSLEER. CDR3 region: CASSQDPSGGFDNEQFF. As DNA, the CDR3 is TGCGCCAGCAGCCAAGATCCTAGCGGGGGTTTTGACAATGAGCAGTTCTTC.

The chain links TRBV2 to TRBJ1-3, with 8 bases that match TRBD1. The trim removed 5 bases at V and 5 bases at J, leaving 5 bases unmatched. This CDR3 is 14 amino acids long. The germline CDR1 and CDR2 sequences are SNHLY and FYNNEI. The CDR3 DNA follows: TGTGCCAGCAGTCGGGGACAGGCTCGAAACACCATATATTTT. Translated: CASSRGQARNTIYF.

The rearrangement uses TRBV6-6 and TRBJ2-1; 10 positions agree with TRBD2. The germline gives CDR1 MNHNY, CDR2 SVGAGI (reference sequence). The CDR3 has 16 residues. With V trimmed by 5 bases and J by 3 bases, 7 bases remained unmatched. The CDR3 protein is CASSRSSSGGYNEQFF. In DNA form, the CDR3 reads TGTGCCAGCAGTCGATCCTCTAGCGGGGGCTACAATGAGCAGTTCTTC.

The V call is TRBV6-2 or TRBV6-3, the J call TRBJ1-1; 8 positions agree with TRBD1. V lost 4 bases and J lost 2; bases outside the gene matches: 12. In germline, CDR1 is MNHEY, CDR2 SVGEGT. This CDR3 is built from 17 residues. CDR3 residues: CASSSERQGPANTEAFF. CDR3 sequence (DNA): TGTGCCAGCAGTTCCGAGAGACAGGGGCCCGCAAACACTGAAGCTTTCTTT.

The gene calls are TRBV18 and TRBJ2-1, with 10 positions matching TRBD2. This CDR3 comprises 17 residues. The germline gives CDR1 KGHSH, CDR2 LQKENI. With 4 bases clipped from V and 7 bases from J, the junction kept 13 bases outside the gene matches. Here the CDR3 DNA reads TGTGCCAGCTCACTCTACAGCGCGGGACTAGCGAAGAATGAGCAGTTCTTC. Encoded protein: CASSLYSAGLAKNEQFF. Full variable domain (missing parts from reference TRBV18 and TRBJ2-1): NAGVMQNPRHLVRRRGQEARLRCSPMKGHSHVYWYRQLPEEGLKFMVYLQKENIIDESGMPKERFSAEFPKEGPSILRIQQVVRGDSAAYFCASSLYSAGLAKNEQFFGPGTRLTVL.